This T cell receptor (beta chain) was sequenced in a study of shared clonotypes between healthy human individuals. Points from the study as a whole: Sharing across four donors was highest in naive CD4 (roughly 5%) and lowest in memory CD8 (approximately 0.4%). The study generally estimated greater richness for naive than memory subsets.

This clone was detected once. Its antigen is unknown. Deletions cut 3 bases from V and 8 bases from J, with 18 bases between. Germline V gene data show CDR1 as SGHDT and CDR2 as YYEEEE. The CDR3 spans 15 residues. Clones were read by immunoSEQ multiplex PCR, and TCRdb kept only the in-frame ones, dropping some. Altogether some 1,400,000 clones are present, 96% being singletons, with the ten largest covering 1% to 1.5%. The V gene is TRBV5-6, the J gene TRBJ1-5, with a weak D call TRBD1 (5 bases). Sequencing was performed on naive CD4+ T cells sorted from blood. Subset of the sample: CD45RA+ positively selected. The sequence came from a man under 40 in good health. The CDR3 DNA is TGTGCCAGCAGCTCGCCAACCTGGGGGGAAAAGCCCCAGCATTTT. Its protein product is CASSSPTWGEKPQHF.